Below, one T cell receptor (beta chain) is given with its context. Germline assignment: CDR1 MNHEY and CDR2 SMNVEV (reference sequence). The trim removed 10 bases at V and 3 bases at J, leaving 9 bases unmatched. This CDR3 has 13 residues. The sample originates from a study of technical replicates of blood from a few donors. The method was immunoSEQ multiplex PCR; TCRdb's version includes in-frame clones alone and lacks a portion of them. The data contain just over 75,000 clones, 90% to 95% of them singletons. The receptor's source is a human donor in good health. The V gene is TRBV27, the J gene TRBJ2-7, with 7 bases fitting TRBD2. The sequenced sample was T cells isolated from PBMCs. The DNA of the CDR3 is TGTGCCACCTCTATAGGCGGGAGCTACGAGCAGTACTTC. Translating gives CATSIGGSYEQYF.